The T cell receptor beta chain described here comes from a study of T-cell memory formation after mild COVID-19. As to this clonotype: Its antigen is undetermined.

TCRdb reanalysed the 5' RACE reads using MiXCR and keeps one entry per CDR3 protein. Here the sample spans over 130,000 distinct CDR3 sequences, 13% to 15% being singletons. The CDR3 runs to 16 residues. Germline V gives CDR1 LNHNV, CDR2 YYDKDF (reference sequence). Trimming cost V 4 bases and J 2 bases; bases outside gene matches: 11. Study results and limitations: Contracting clones from day 15 to 85 had balanced CD4/CD8; later expanders favoured CD4+.

The gene calls are TRBV15 and TRBJ2-7; 7 bases fit TRBD1. This clonotype originated in an adult woman who had mild COVID-19 (a few samples of this study predate the infection). Cell type and time point are not known. Material for sequencing was PBMCs or a T cell subset sorted from them (not recorded which). The chain's CDR3 is CATSTEATGSAYEQYF. The CDR3 DNA sequence: TGTGCCACCAGCACCGAAGCGACAGGGTCCGCCTACGAGCAGTACTTC.